A selection of T cell receptor beta chains follows, all from one sample in a study of T-cell reconstitution after alpha-beta-depleted transplantation in children. TCRdb processed the PCR reads anew with MiXCR; each CDR3 protein has one entry. The data show around 380,000 distinct CDR3 sequences, under 13% seen once. This sample comprised PBMCs from the stem cell graft donor, obtained from the stem cell graft. Every receptor here comes from a human donor who donated a stem cell graft to a child with acute myeloid leukemia. CDR3s leave out the opening cysteine and the closing phenylalanine or tryptophan. The D gene is left open where the match is weak. The size entry is marked missing in some rows and otherwise reads once, few, many or a size class.

>TRBJ2-7|TRBV20-1|TRBD2|few
SARDSEHGGRAGYEQY
>TRBJ2-3|TRBV7-2|TRBD2|.
ASSSWTSGRDTQY
>TRBJ2-5|TRBV11-2|TRBD2|.
ASSLDWSGTSGSQETQY
>TRBJ1-4|TRBV20-1|.|few
SASGFSNEKLF
>TRBJ1-4|TRBV21-1|.|.
ASIARTAQDEKLF
>TRBJ2-1|TRBV15|.|.
ATSTGGDPVNNEQF
>TRBJ1-5|TRBV12-3/TRBV12-4|.|few
ASSLAVGQYSNQPQH
>TRBJ2-2|TRBV6-5|.|few
ASRPGAINTGELF
>TRBJ2-3|TRBV25-1|.|.
ASSGTASTDTQY
>TRBJ1-2|TRBV5-1|.|few
TSSLEPTSSYT
>TRBJ2-2|TRBV5-1|TRBD1|.
ASTGQGYTGELF
>TRBJ2-3|TRBV5-1|.|few
ASSLDATDTQY
>TRBJ2-6|TRBV6-1|.|few
ASRGGTGTGANVLT
>TRBJ2-2|TRBV9|.|.
ASSVEFRVWNTGELF
>TRBJ1-1|TRBV29-1|TRBD1|few
SVVGTGAGNTEAF
>TRBJ1-1|TRBV7-2|.|.
ASSLGTTVTEAF
>TRBJ2-3|TRBV24-1|TRBD2|.
ATSDWRETDTQY